This paragraph covers one T cell receptor (beta chain) sequence. Its specificity is not known. Just one base apart from a much larger clone, this may be a read error. The source of the sample is a study of prognosis after radiotherapy for stage I lung cancer. Study-wide points: The study left the tumor specificity of the expanded TCR clones undetermined. Unique TCR clones declined after stereotactic body radiation therapy, from a median approximately 9,100 to 7,200.

Two-round multiplex PCR amplified TCR beta CDR3 from genomic DNA. For every TRBV and TRBJ gene, a specific primer was used in first-round PCR. The second round, a PCR step, used universal primers. Using its own MiXCR run on the multiplex PCR reads, TCRdb lists one record per CDR3 protein. The sample includes roughly 26,000 distinct CDR3 sequences, 30% of them seen just once. The TCR comes from a donor over 45 with non-small cell lung cancer. The material sequenced was PBMCs, taken before or after stereotactic body radiation therapy (not recorded which).

For the CDR3, the DNA is TGTGCCAGCGGGTTACAGGGGAAAGAGACCCAGTACTTC. Its translation is CASGLQGKETQYF. The chain carries TRBV7-8 and TRBJ2-5, with 7 nucleotides matching TRBD1. Trimming took 8 bases from V and 3 from J; bases not matched to a gene: 6. Per the germline V gene, CDR1 is SGHVS and CDR2 is FQNEAQ. This CDR3 contains 13 residues.